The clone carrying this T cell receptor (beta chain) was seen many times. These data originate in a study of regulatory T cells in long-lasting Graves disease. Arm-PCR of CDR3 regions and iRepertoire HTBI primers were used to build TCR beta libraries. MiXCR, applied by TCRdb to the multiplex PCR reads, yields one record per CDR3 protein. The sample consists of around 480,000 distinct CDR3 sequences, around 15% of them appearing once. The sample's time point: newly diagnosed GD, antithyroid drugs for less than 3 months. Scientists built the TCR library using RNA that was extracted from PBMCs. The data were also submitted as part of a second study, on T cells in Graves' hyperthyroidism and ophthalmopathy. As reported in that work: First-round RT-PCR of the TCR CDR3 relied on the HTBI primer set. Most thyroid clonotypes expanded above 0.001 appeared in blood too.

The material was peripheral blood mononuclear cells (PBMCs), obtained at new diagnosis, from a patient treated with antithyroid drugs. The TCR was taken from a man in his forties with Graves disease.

CDR3 in DNA: TGTGCCAGCAGTCCTCAGACAGGGGTTGAAAAACTGTTTTTT. This encodes CASSPQTGVEKLFF. The chain recombines TRBV28 with TRBJ1-4, with TRBD1 identical over 8 bases. The CDR3 contains 14 residues. CDR1 MDHEN and CDR2 SYDVKM come from the germline V gene. Unmatched junction bases numbered 6, after V lost 5 bases and J lost 7 bases.